This TCR beta chain was identified during a study of graft-versus-host responses after intestinal transplantation. This CDR3 spans 15 amino acids. CDR1 SGHVS and CDR2 FNYEAQ come from the germline V gene. The V segment lost 3 bases and the J segment 6 bases; nucleotides outside the gene matches: 6. Clones were sequenced by immunoSEQ multiplex PCR, and TCRdb holds only the in-frame ones, with some missing. The table records roughly 70,000 clones, 80% to 95% of them present only once. This clone is medium-sized within its sample. The chain couples TRBV7-6 to TRBJ2-2, with 8 bases matching TRBD1. The TCR sequence derives from a human patient who received an intestinal transplant, so some T cells may come from the graft donor. Sample: bone marrow, taken roughly 110 weeks after intestinal transplantation. CDR3 nucleotide sequence: TGTGCCAGCAGCTTTGGACAGGGCATCCCCGGGGAGCTGTTTTTT. Amino acid sequence: CASSFGQGIPGELFF. Looking up the rest from reference TRBV7-6 and TRBJ2-2 gives the full variable domain: GAGVSQSPRYKVTKRGQDVALRCDPISGHVSLYWYRQALGQGPEFLTYFNYEAQQDKSGLPNDRFSAERPEGSISTLTIQRTEQRDSAMYRCASSFGQGIPGELFFGEGSRLTVL.